Presented here are 23 T cell receptor beta chains from one specimen sequenced in a study of regulatory T cells in long-lasting Graves disease. Investigators prepared the TCR beta libraries by applying iRepertoire HTBI primers and Arm-PCR of CDR3 regions. TCRdb re-derived calls from the multiplex PCR reads in MiXCR, one entry per CDR3 protein. The table shows about 450,000 distinct CDR3 sequences, with around 22% occurring only once. The time point is: persistent/refractory GD, antithyroid drugs over 5 years with positive TRAb. PBMC-extracted RNA yielded the TCR library. Sequenced material: peripheral blood mononuclear cells (PBMCs), taken when the disease was refractory, from a patient treated with antithyroid drugs. These receptors all come from a female donor with Graves disease.

The table lists this clonotype with many counts. V and J are TRBV28 and TRBJ1-1, with D possibly being TRBD1 (5 bases). The germline V and J ends were trimmed by 6 bases and 8 bases, with 7 bases remaining between them. CDR1 is MDHEN and CDR2 is SYDVKM in the germline V gene. The CDR3 loop spans 10 amino acids. Written as DNA, the CDR3 is TGTGCCAGCAGGAGACAGGAAGCTTTCTTT. It translates to CASRRQEAFF.

The sample holds a few counts of this clonotype. The rearrangement uses TRBV29-1 and TRBJ1-1; no clear D gene. V was pared by 1 base and J by 5 bases, with 17 bases between. Looked up from germline, CDR1 is SQVTM and CDR2 is ANQGSEA. The CDR3 totals 15 residues. The CDR3 protein is CSVEGLGGVRTEAFF. In DNA form, the CDR3 reads TGCAGCGTTGAAGGTCTCGGCGGGGTAAGGACTGAAGCTTTCTTT.

There are many counts of this clonotype. The chain combines TRBV15 with TRBJ1-1; D unresolved. The V end was cut by 0 bases, the J end by 5 bases, with 10 bases between. The CDR3 length is 14 residues. Germline-derived CDR1 and CDR2 are LNHNV and YYDKDF (reference sequence). Here the CDR3 reads CATSRDLAGTEAFF. The CDR3, as DNA: TGTGCCACCAGCAGAGATCTGGCCGGTACTGAAGCTTTCTTT.

The V call is TRBV5-1, the J call TRBJ1-5; the D is unclear. In germline, CDR1 is SGHRS, CDR2 YFSETQ. Trimming pared 0 bases from V and 5 bases from J, leaving 12 bases between. The CDR3 sequence is 15 residues long. This CDR3 is CASSLEGLRDQPQHF. CDR3 DNA: TGCGCCAGCAGCTTGGAAGGGTTACGGGATCAGCCCCAGCATTTT.

About this clonotype: It may be a read error: a sequence one base away is much more abundant. The CDR3 loop reads CASSSSGRPNRPQHF. CDR3 coding DNA: TGTGCCAGCAGCTCATCTGGCAGGCCGAATCGGCCCCAGCATTTT. The V and J genes are TRBV7-8 and TRBJ1-5; no clear D gene. Germline V gene data show CDR1 as SGHVS and CDR2 as FQNEAQ. This CDR3 spans 15 amino acids.

To note about this clonotype: With a much larger clone just one base away, this may be a read error. The chain joins TRBV6-2 or TRBV6-3 to TRBJ2-2; D not certain. This CDR3 comprises 12 residues. Germline CDR1 is MNHEY and CDR2 is SVGEGT. V lost 2 bases, J lost 9 bases, and 7 bases lay in between. The CDR3 reads CASSYGPRELFF. As DNA, the CDR3 is TGTGCCAGCAGTTACGGCCCCAGGGAGCTGTTTTTT.

This clonotype was counted at least ten times. V is TRBV7-2 and J is TRBJ2-5; the match to TRBD1 covers 7 bases. V lost 5 bases, J lost 1 base, and 7 bases stayed unmatched. The germline CDR1 and CDR2 sequences are SGHTA and FQGNSA. The length of the CDR3 is 15 residues. The CDR3 region is CASSKQGTFQETQYF. The DNA of the CDR3 is TGTGCCAGCAGCAAACAGGGGACCTTCCAAGAGACCCAGTACTTC. The full variable domain, its missing parts supplied by reference TRBV7-2 and TRBJ2-5, is GAGVSQSPSNKVTEKGKDVELRCDPISGHTALYWYRQSLGQGLEFLIYFQGNSAPDKSGLPSDRFSAERTGGSVSTLTIQRTQQEDSAVYLCASSKQGTFQETQYFGPGTRLLVL.

In this sample, this clonotype turned up a few times. This rearrangement joins TRBV4-1 to TRBJ2-7; D uncertain. Trimming left V 1 base short and J 2 bases short, with 15 bases between. Per germline, CDR1 MGHRA and CDR2 YSYEKL. This CDR3 has 16 residues. In DNA, the CDR3 is TGCGCCAGCAGCCAAGGGATGGCAGCCGGAACCTACGAGCAGTACTTC. Residues: CASSQGMAAGTYEQYF.

This clonotype was seen more than once but under ten times. The J gene is TRBJ1-1, the V gene TRBV29-1; D is uncertain. CDR3 length: 11 amino acids. V lost 3 bases, J lost 8 bases, and 10 bases lay in between. CDR1 SQVTM and CDR2 ANQGSEA come from the germline V gene. This CDR3 is CSVDALAEAFF. CDR3 nucleotides: TGCAGCGTTGATGCCCTAGCCGAAGCTTTCTTT.

The chain combines TRBV30 with TRBJ1-1; 11 bases agree with TRBD1. The junction had 11 bases not matched to a gene; V was cut back by 4 bases and J by 4 bases. Germline-derived CDR1 and CDR2 are GTSNPN and SVGIG (reference sequence). The CDR3 loop spans 16 amino acids. Written as DNA, the CDR3 is TGTGCCTGGAAGCCCTGGACCGGGACAGGGGGCACTGAAGCTTTCTTT. Translated, it gives CAWKPWTGTGGTEAFF.

The sample holds many counts of this clonotype. J is TRBJ1-1 and V is TRBV2; D uncertain. Deletions cut 3 bases from V and 9 bases from J, with 11 bases between. The CDR3 covers 12 residues. CDR1 is SNHLY and CDR2 is FYNNEI in the germline V gene. This chain's CDR3 is CASSESGRKAFF. The CDR3 DNA reads TGTGCCAGCAGTGAGTCCGGCCGGAAAGCTTTCTTT.

The chain employs TRBV6-5 and TRBJ2-5; 8 bases agree with TRBD1. This CDR3 contains 14 residues. V was clipped by 0 bases and J by 9 bases; unmatched bases: 6. Germline CDR1 is MNHEY and CDR2 is SVGAGI. The CDR3 spells CASSYSGTGRSQYF. The CDR3, as DNA: TGTGCCAGCAGTTACTCGGGGACAGGCAGGTCCCAGTACTTC.

This clonotype was seen at least ten times. The chain combines TRBV6-5 with TRBJ2-5, with TRBD1 matching 7 bases. Germline CDR1 and CDR2: MNHEY and SVGAGI. V trimming: 3 bases; J trimming: 1 base; junction bases outside the gene matches: 2. CDR3 length: 14 amino acids. Written as DNA, the CDR3 is TGTGCCAGCAGTTATTGGGACAGCCAAGAGACCCAGTACTTC. The encoded protein is CASSYWDSQETQYF.

The gene calls are TRBV5-1 and TRBJ2-5; D possibly corresponds to TRBD2 (6 bases). Trimming took off 4 bases at V and 2 bases at J, with 12 bases between the two ends. This CDR3 is 14 amino acids long. CDR1 and CDR2 (germline): SGHRS, YFSETQ. CDR3 region: CASSPEGSQETQYF. CDR3 nucleotides: TGCGCCAGCAGCCCGGAGGGCTCGCAAGAGACCCAGTACTTC.

Only a few counts were recorded for this clonotype. The rearrangement links TRBV25-1 to TRBJ2-7; 9 bases fit TRBD1. The germline V gene encodes CDR1 MGHDK and CDR2 SYGVNS. The CDR3 loop spans 16 amino acids. V was clipped by 1 base and J by 3 bases; unmatched bases: 7. The CDR3 loop reads CASSELLGQGIYEQYF. CDR3 nucleotides: TGTGCCAGCAGTGAATTATTAGGACAGGGGATCTACGAGCAGTACTTC.

This clonotype has more than one count but fewer than ten. The chain links TRBV7-9 to TRBJ2-2, with D hard to call. The CDR3 has 18 residues. V lost 8 bases and J lost 6, with 28 bases in between. CDR1 and CDR2 from the germline V gene are SEHNR and FQNEAQ (reference sequence). The CDR3: CASGILVGGPMVPGELFF. CDR3 DNA: TGTGCCAGCGGAATTTTAGTGGGCGGCCCAATGGTACCCGGGGAGCTGTTTTTT. Full variable domain (remainder filled in from reference TRBV7-9 and TRBJ2-2): DTGVSQNPRHKITKRGQNVTFRCDPISEHNRLYWYRQTLGQGPEFLTYFQNEAQLEKSRLLSDRFSAERPKGSFSTLEIQRTEQGDSAMYLCASGILVGGPMVPGELFFGEGSRLTVL.

The chain joins TRBV7-9 to TRBJ1-1; 7 bases line up with TRBD1. This CDR3 has 13 residues. Germline V lookup: CDR1 SEHNR, CDR2 FQNEAQ (reference sequence). Unmatched junction bases numbered 10, after V lost 11 bases and J lost 4 bases. In nucleotides, the CDR3 is TGTGCCGGCGGAGAAGGGGGCATCACTGAAGCTTTCTTT. It encodes CAGGEGGITEAFF.

This clonotype was observed a handful of times. The CDR3 DNA follows: TGTGCCTGGAGGGGGAAAAACAGGGGTGGCTACACCTTC. Protein sequence: CAWRGKNRGGYTF. J is TRBJ1-2 and V is TRBV30; 7 positions agree with TRBD1. Trimming cost V 3 bases and J 7 bases; bases outside gene matches: 8. The CDR3 sequence is 13 residues long. The V gene's germline CDR1 is GTSNPN and CDR2 SVGIG (reference sequence).

This clonotype has a handful of counts. The genes are TRBV10-3 and TRBJ1-5; weak D call: TRBD1 (6 bases). The CDR3 has 14 residues. The germline gives CDR1 ENHRY, CDR2 SYGVKD. Trimming cost V 4 bases and J 3 bases, with 10 bases left between them. In DNA, the CDR3 is TGTGCCATCAGTGTAGGACAGTACAATCAGCCCCAGCATTTT. This translates into CAISVGQYNQPQHF.

This clonotype was counted many times. The chain couples TRBV2 to TRBJ1-2; no clear D. The V and J ends lost 6 bases and 4 bases respectively, with 12 bases between them. The length of the CDR3 is 13 residues. The germline V gene encodes CDR1 SNHLY and CDR2 FYNNEI. Here the CDR3 reads CASRPRRGYGYTF. The CDR3 DNA follows: TGTGCCAGCAGACCCCGCCGGGGCTATGGCTACACCTTC.

V usage is TRBV7-9 and J usage is TRBJ2-2; the D is unclear. Germline CDR1 SEHNR, CDR2 FQNEAQ (reference sequence). The V gene lost 3 bases and the J gene lost 2 bases, with 13 bases spanning the gap. This CDR3 is 16 amino acids long. CDR3 sequence: CASSFKFNSNTGELFF. CDR3 nucleotide sequence: TGTGCCAGCAGCTTTAAGTTTAACTCTAACACCGGGGAGCTGTTTTTT.

The chain combines TRBV12-3 or TRBV12-4 with TRBJ2-7; 10 nucleotides line up with TRBD2. V lost 7 bases to trimming and J lost 4 bases; unmatched junction nucleotides: 7. The CDR3 contains 14 residues. The CDR3 spells CASKLAGGRYEQYF. CDR3 DNA: TGTGCCAGCAAATTAGCGGGAGGAAGGTACGAGCAGTACTTC.

This clonotype was detected only a few times. The chain employs TRBV5-1 and TRBJ1-2; D might be TRBD1 (5 bases). V lost 4 bases and J 6 bases, leaving 16 bases between the germline ends. Germline CDR1 reads SGHRS; CDR2 reads YFSETQ. CDR3 length equals 14 residues. In DNA form, the CDR3 reads TGCGCCAGCAGCCGGTATCCAGGGTCAGATGGCTACACCTTC. Protein sequence: CASSRYPGSDGYTF.